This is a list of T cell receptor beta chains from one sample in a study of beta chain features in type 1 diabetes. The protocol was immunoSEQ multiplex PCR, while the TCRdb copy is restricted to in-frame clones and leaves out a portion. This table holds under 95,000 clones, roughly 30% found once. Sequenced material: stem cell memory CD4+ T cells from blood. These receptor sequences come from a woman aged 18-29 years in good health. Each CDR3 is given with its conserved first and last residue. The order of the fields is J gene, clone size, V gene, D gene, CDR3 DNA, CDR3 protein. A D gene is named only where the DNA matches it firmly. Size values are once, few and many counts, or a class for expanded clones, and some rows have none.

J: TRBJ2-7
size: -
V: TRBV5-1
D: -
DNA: TGCGCCAGCAGCAAGCAACCGGGTGCCTCCTACGAGCAGTACTTC
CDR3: CASSKQPGASYEQYF

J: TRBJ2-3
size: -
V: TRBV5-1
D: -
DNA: TGCGCCAGCAGCTTGGCCAGTAGCGACACAGATACGCAGTATTTT
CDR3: CASSLASSDTDTQYF

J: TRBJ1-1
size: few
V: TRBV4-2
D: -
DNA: TGTGCCAGCACGCCCGGGATGAACACTGAAGCTTTCTTT
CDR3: CASTPGMNTEAFF

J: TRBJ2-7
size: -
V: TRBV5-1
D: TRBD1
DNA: TGCGCCAGCAGCTTGTTTGCAGGGGGCTCCTACGAGCAGTACTTC
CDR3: CASSLFAGGSYEQYF

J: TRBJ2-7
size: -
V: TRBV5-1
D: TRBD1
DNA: TGCGCCAGCAGCTTGGGGTGGGGACAGGGACCTGGAGAGCAGTACTTC
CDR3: CASSLGWGQGPGEQYF

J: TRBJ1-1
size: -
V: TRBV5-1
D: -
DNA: TGCGCCAGCAGTTGGGGGCGGAACACTGAAGCTTTCTTT
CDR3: CASSWGRNTEAFF

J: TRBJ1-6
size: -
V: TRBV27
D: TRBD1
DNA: TGTGCCAGCAAAAGAGCGGACAGGAGTAATTCACCCCTCCACTTT
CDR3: CASKRADRSNSPLHF

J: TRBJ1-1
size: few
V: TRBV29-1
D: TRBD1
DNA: TGCAGCGCAACGGACAGGGGATACACTGAAGCTTTCTTT
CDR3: CSATDRGYTEAFF

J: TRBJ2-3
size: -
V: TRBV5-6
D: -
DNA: TGTGCCAGCAGCCGGAAGGGGGGGACCACAGATACGCAGTATTTT
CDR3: CASSRKGGTTDTQYF

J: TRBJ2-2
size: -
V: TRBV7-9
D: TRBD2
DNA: TGTGCCAGCAGCTTAGTTGCCCGAGGCCTAGCGGCGAACACCGGGGAGCTGTTTTTT
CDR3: CASSLVARGLAANTGELFF

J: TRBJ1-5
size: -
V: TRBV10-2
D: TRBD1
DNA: TGCGCCAGCAGTGAGGGACAGGGGGCGCGAAGTCAGCCCCAGCATTTT
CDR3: CASSEGQGARSQPQHF

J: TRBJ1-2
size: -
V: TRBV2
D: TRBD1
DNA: TGTGCCAGCAGTGAACGGGGACAGGGTTCGACCTTC
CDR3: CASSERGQGSTF

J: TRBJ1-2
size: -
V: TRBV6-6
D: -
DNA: TGTGCCAGCAGTGATCCGGGACGGGACTCCTATGGCTACACCTTC
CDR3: CASSDPGRDSYGYTF

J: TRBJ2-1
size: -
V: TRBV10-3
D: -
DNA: TGTGCCATCAGTGAAAGGACAGACTACAATGAGCAGTTCTTC
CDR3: CAISERTDYNEQFF

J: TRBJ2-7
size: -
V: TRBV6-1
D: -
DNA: TGTGCCATTTCAGGGTTTGGCTCCTACGAGCAGTACTTC
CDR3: CAISGFGSYEQYF

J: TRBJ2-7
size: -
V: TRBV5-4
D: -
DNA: TGTGCCATCACCACAGGGTGGGGCGAGCAGTACTTC
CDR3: CAITTGWGEQYF

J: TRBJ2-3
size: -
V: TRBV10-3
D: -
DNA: TGTGCCATCAGTCCCGTCCCAGATACGCAGTATTTT
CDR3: CAISPVPDTQYF

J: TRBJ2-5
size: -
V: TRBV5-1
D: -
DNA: TGCGCCAGCAGCTTGGGTAACAGTTACCTCTCAGAGACCCAGTACTTC
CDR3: CASSLGNSYLSETQYF

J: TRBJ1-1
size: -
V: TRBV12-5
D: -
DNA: TGTGCTAGTGGTTTCGGGGGGGCTACGGAGCCCACTGAAGCTTTCTTT
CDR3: CASGFGGATEPTEAFF

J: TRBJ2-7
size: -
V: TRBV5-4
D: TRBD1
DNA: TGTGCCAGTTGTCAGGACAGGGCCTACGAGCAGTACTTC
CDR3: CASCQDRAYEQYF

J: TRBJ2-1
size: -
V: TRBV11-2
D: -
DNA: TGTGCCAGCAGCTTTAGACTAGCCTACAATGAGCAGTTCTTC
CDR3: CASSFRLAYNEQFF

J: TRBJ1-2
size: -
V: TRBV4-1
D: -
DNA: TGCGCCAGCAGTGGGGGGAACTATGGCTACACCTTC
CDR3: CASSGGNYGYTF

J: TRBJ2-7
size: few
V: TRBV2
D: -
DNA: TGTGCCAGCAGGGACAGCTCCTACGAGCAGTACTTC
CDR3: CASRDSSYEQYF

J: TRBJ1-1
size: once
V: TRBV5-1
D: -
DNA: TGCGCCAGCAGCTTGGCGGGGGAGAACACTGAAGCTTTCTTT
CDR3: CASSLAGENTEAFF

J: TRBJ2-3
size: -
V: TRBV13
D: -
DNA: TGTGCCAGCAGCTGGGCGGGGGATACGCAGTATTTT
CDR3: CASSWAGDTQYF

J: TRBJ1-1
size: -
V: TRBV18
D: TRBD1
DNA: TGTGCCAGCTCACCACCCAACCCAAACGGGCAGGGGGGAACTGAAGCTTTCTTT
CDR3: CASSPPNPNGQGGTEAFF

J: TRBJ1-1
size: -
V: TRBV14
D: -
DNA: TGTGCCAGCAGCCGGAGGGATGAAGCTTTCTTT
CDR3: CASSRRDEAFF

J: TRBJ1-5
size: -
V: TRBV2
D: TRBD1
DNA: TGTGCCAGCAGTGCACAGGGGCGCAATCAGCCCCAGCATTTT
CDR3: CASSAQGRNQPQHF

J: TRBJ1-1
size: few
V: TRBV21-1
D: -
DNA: TGTGCCAGCAGCCTTACGACAGGGACCGCTTTCTTT
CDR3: CASSLTTGTAFF

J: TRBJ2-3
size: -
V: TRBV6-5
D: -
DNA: TGTGCCAGCAGTTACTCAGAGAGCACAGATACGCAGTATTTT
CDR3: CASSYSESTDTQYF

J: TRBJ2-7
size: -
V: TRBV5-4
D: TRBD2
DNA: TGTGCCAGCAGCTCAAGCGGGGCGAGCTCCTACGAGCAGTACTTC
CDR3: CASSSSGASSYEQYF

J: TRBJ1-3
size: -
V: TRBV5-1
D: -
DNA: TGCGCCAGCAGCTACTCAGGGATCTCTGGAAACACCATATATTTT
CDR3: CASSYSGISGNTIYF

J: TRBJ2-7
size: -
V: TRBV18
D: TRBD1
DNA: TGTGCCAGCTCCCCTAGGACAGGGCCCCCGGGGGAGCAGTACTTC
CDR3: CASSPRTGPPGEQYF

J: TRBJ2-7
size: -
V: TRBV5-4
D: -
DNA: TGTGCCAGCAGCTTCAGGGGCTCCGAGCAGTACTTC
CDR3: CASSFRGSEQYF

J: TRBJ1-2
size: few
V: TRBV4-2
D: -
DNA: TGTGCCAGCAGCCATCCTCTAGGCGGCGGGGAAGGCTACACCTTC
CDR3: CASSHPLGGGEGYTF

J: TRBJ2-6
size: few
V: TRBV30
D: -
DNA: TGTGCCTGGAGTCATGACAGGCTAGAGTCTTTC
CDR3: CAWSHDRLESF

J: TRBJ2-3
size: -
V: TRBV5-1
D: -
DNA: TGCGCCAGCAGCGTTCCGGGAGGCACAGATACGCAGTATTTT
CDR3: CASSVPGGTDTQYF

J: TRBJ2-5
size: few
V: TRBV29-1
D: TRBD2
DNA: TGCAGCGTGCCAGGGGCTAGCGGGAGATTGGAGACCCAGTACTTC
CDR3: CSVPGASGRLETQYF

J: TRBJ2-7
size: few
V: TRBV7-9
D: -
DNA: TGTGCCAGCAGACTGACCGGGTCCTACTCCTACGAGCAGTACTTC
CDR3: CASRLTGSYSYEQYF

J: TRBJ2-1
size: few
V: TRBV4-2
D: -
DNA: TGTGCCAGCAGCTCGCGGAGCTACAATGAGCAGTTCTTC
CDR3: CASSSRSYNEQFF

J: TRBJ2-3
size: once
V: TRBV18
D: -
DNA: TGTGCCAGCAAAGGGGGCACAGATACGCAGTATTTT
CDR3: CASKGGTDTQYF

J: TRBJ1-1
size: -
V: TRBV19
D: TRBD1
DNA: TGTGCCAGTAGGGACAGGGGTGGTGAAGCTTTCTTT
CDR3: CASRDRGGEAFF

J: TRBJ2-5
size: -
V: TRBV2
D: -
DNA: TGTGCCAGCAGCAGCAGGGTAGGGGGAGAGACCCAGTACTTC
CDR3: CASSSRVGGETQYF

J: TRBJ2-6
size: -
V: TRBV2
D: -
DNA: TGTGCCAGCAGTGTAGGACAGCCTGGGGCCAACGTCCTGACTTTC
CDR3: CASSVGQPGANVLTF

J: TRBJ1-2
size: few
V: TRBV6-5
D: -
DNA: TGTGCCAGCAGCCCCCGGGTGACCTATGGCTACACCTTC
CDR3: CASSPRVTYGYTF

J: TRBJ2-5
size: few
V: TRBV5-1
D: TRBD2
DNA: TGCGCCAGCAGCTTGGGTGGGAGGGCTCCTACGTACCAAGAGACCCAGTACTTC
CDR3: CASSLGGRAPTYQETQYF

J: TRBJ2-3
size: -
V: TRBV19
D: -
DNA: TGTGCCAGTAGTATAGAATTCGTTCCGTGGAGGTGGGGCACAGATACGCAGTATTTT
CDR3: CASSIEFVPWRWGTDTQYF

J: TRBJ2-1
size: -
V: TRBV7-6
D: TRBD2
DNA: TGTGCCAGCAGCTTTCGACTAGCGGGAGGCCCTAGGGACTCCTACAATGAGCAGTTCTTC
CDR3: CASSFRLAGGPRDSYNEQFF

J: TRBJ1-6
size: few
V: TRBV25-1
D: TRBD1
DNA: TGTGCCAGCAGTGACAGGGGGAGTTCACCCCTCCACTTT
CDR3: CASSDRGSSPLHF

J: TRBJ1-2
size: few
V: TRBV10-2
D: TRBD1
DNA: TGCGCCAGCAACGGACAGGGGGCCGACCAGAACTATGGCTACACCTTC
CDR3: CASNGQGADQNYGYTF

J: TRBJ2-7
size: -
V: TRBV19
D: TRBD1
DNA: TGTGCCAGTAGTTCGGGGGACAGGACCTACGAGCAGTACTTC
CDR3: CASSSGDRTYEQYF

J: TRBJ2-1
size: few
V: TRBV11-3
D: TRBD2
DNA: TGTGCCAGCAGCTTCGGGACTAGCGGGAGTTTTGAGCAGTTCTTC
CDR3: CASSFGTSGSFEQFF

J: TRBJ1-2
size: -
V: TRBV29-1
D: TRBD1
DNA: TGCAGCGTGTGGCGGGACAGGGGAGGCTATGGCTACACCTTC
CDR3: CSVWRDRGGYGYTF